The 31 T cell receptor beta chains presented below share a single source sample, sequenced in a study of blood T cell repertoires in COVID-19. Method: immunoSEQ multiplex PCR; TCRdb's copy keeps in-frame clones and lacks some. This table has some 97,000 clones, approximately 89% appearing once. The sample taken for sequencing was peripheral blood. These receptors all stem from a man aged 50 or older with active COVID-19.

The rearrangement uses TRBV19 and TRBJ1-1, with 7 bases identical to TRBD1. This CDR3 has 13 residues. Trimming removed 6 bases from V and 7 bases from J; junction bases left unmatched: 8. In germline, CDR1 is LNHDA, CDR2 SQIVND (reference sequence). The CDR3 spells CASRLRGLGEAFF. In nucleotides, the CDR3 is TGTGCCAGTAGATTAAGGGGGCTAGGTGAAGCTTTCTTT.

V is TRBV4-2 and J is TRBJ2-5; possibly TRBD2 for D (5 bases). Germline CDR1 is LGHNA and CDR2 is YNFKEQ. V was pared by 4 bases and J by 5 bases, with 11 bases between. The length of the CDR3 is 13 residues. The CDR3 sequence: CASSPQRGETQYF. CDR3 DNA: TGTGCCAGCAGCCCGCAGCGAGGGGAGACCCAGTACTTC.

The CDR3 sequence is CASSSGQAHTEAFF. The CDR3, as DNA: TGTGCCAGCAGCTCGGGACAGGCGCACACTGAAGCTTTCTTT. The rearrangement links TRBV7-2 to TRBJ1-1, with 8 nucleotides matching TRBD1. In germline, CDR1 is SGHTA, CDR2 FQGNSA. This CDR3 comprises 14 residues. V shed 4 bases and J 3 bases; nucleotides not matched to a gene: 4.

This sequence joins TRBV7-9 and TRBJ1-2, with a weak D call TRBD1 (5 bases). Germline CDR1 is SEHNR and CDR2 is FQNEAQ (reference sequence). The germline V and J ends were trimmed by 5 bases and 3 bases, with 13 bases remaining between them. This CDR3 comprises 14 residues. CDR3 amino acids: CASSQRGEDYGYTF. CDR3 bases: TGTGCCAGCAGCCAGCGGGGGGAGGACTATGGCTACACCTTC.

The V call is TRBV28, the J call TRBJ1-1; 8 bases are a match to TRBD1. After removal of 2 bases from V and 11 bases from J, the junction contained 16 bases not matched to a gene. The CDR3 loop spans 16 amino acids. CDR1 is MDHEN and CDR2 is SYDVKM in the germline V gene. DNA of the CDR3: TGTGCCAGCAGTTTACATGCGGCATCACAGGGGGTGGGCGCTTTCTTT. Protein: CASSLHAASQGVGAFF.

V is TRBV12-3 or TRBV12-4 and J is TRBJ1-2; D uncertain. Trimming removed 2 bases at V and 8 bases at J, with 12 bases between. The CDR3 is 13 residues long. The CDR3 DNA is TGTGCCAGCAGTTTATTCCAGGAAGGAGGCTACACCTTC. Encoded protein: CASSLFQEGGYTF.

The DNA for the CDR3 is TGTGCCATCAGTGCCGGGACAGGGGCCGTCGGGAGTTTTGGGACCCAGTACTTC. It specifies CAISAGTGAVGSFGTQYF. The chain is built from TRBV10-3 and TRBJ2-5; TRBD1 aligns across 10 bases. CDR1 and CDR2 (germline): ENHRY, SYGVKD. The CDR3 loop spans 18 amino acids. After removal of 4 bases from V and 7 bases from J, the junction contained 18 bases not matched to a gene.

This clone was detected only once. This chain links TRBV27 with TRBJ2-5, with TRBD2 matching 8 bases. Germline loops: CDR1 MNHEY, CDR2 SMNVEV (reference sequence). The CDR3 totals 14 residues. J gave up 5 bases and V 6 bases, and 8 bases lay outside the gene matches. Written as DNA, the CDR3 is TGTGCCAGCAGCACAGCGGGAGTAGGGGAGACCCAGTACTTC. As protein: CASSTAGVGETQYF.

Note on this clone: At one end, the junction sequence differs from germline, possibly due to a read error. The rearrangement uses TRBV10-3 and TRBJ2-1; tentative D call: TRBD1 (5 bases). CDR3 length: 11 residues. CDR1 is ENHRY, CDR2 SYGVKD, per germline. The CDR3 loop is CAIRVGNEQFF. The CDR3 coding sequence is TGTGCGATCAGGGTCGGGAATGAGCAGTTCTTC.

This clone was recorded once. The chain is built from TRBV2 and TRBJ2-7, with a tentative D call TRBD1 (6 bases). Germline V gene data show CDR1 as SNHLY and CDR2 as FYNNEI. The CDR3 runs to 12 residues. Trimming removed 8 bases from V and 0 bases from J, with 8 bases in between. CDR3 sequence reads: CASGQSSYEQYF. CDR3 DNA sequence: TGTGCCAGCGGACAGAGCTCCTACGAGCAGTACTTC.

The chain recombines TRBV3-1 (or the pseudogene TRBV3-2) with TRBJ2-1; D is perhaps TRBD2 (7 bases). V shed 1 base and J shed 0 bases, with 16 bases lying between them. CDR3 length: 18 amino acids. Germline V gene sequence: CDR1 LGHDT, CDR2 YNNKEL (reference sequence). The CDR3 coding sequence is TGTGCCAGCAGCCAAGTCTCGGGGGGCCGGAGCTCCTACAATGAGCAGTTCTTC. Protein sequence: CASSQVSGGRSSYNEQFF.

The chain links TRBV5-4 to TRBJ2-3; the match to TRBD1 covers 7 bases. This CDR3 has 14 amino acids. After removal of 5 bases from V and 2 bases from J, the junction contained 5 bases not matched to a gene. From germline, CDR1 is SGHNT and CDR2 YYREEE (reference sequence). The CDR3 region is CASRSGTDTDTQYF. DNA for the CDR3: TGTGCCAGCAGGTCCGGGACAGACACAGATACGCAGTATTTT.

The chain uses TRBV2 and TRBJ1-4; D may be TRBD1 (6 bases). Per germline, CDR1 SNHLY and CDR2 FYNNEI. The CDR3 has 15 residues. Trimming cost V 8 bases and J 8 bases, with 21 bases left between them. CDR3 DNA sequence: TGTGCCAGCGGGAGCACCGGGACAAAGGGGGAAAAACTGTTTTTT. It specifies CASGSTGTKGEKLFF.

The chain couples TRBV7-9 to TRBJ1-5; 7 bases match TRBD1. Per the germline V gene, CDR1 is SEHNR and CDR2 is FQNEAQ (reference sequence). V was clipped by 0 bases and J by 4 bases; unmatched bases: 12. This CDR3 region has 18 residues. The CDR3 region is CASSLADRRSGVNQPQHF. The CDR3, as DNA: TGTGCCAGCAGCTTAGCGGACAGGAGGAGTGGGGTTAATCAGCCCCAGCATTTT.

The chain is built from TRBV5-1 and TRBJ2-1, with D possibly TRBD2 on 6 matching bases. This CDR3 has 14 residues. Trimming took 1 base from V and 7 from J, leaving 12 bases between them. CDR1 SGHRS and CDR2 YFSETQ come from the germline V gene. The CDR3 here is CASSLKAGRNEQFF. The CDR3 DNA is TGCGCCAGCAGCTTGAAGGCAGGGAGGAATGAGCAGTTCTTC.

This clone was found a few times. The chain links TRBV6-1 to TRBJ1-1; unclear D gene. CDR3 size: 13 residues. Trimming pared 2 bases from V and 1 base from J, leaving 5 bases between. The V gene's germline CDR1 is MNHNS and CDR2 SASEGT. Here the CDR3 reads CASSEPWNTEAFF. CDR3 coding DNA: TGTGCCAGCAGTGAACCCTGGAACACTGAAGCTTTCTTT.

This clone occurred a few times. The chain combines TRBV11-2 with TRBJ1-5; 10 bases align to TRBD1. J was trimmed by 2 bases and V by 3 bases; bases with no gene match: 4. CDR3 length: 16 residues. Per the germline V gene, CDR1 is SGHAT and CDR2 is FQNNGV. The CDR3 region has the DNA TGTGCCAGCAGCTTGACCGGGACAGGGGGCAATCAGCCCCAGCATTTT. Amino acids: CASSLTGTGGNQPQHF.

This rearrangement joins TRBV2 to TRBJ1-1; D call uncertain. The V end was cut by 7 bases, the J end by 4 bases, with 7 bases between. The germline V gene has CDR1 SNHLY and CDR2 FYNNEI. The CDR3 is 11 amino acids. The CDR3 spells CASNTLTEAFF. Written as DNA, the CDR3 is TGTGCCAGCAACACCCTCACTGAAGCTTTCTTT. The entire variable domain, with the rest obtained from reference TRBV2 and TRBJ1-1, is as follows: EPEVTQTPSHQVTQMGQEVILRCVPISNHLYFYWYRQILGQKVEFLVSFYNNEISEKSEIFDDQFSVERPDGSNFTLKIRSTKLEDSAMYFCASNTLTEAFFGQGTRLTVV.

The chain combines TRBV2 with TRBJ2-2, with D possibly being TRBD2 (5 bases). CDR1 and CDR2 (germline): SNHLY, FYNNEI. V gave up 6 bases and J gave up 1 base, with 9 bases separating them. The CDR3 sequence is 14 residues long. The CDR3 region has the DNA TGTGCCAGCAGCTCCGGGAAGAACACCGGGGAGCTGTTTTTT. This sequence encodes CASSSGKNTGELFF.

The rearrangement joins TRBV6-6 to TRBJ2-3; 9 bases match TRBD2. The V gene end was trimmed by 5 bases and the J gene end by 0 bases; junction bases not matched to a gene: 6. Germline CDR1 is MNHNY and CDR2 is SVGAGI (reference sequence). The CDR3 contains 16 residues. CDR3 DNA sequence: TGTGCCAGCAGTCCAGGACTAGCGAGTAGCACAGATACGCAGTATTTT. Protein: CASSPGLASSTDTQYF.

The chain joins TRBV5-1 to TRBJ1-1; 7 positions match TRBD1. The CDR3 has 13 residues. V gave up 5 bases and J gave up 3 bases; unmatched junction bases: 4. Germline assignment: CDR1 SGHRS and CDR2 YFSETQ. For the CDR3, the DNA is TGCGCCAGCAGGCCTGACAGGGACACTGAAGCTTTCTTT. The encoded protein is CASRPDRDTEAFF.

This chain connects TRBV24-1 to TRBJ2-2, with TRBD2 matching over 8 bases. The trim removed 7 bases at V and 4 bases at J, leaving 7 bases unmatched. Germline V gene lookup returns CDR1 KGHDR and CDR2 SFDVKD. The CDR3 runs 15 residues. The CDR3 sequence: CATSSSGTTTGELFF. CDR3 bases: TGTGCCACCAGCAGTAGCGGGACTACCACCGGGGAGCTGTTTTTT.

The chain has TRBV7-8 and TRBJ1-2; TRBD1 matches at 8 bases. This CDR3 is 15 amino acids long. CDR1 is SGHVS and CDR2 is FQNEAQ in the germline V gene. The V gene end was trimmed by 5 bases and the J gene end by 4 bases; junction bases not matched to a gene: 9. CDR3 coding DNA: TGTGCCAGCAGCATAACACAGGGGGGGAGCTATGGCTACACCTTC. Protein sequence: CASSITQGGSYGYTF.

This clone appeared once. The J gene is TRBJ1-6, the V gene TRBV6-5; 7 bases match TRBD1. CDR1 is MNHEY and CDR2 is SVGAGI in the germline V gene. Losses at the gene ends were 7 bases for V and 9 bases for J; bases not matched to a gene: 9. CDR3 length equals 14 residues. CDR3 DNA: TGTGCCAGCACCCAGACAGGGCGCGGTTCACCCCTCCACTTT. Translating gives CASTQTGRGSPLHF.

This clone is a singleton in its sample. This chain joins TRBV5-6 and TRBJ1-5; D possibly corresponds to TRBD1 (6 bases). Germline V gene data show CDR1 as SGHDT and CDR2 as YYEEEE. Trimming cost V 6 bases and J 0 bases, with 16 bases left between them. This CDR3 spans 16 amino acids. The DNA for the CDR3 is TGTGCCAGCACACTAAACGGACAGAGTAGCAATCAGCCCCAGCATTTT. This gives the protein CASTLNGQSSNQPQHF.

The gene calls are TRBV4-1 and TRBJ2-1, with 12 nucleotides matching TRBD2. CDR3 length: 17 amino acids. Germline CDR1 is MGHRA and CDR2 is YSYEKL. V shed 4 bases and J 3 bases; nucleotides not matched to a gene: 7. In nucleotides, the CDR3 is TGCGCCAGCAGCCCCGGACTAGCGGGACTTAACTACAATGAGCAGTTCTTC. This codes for CASSPGLAGLNYNEQFF.

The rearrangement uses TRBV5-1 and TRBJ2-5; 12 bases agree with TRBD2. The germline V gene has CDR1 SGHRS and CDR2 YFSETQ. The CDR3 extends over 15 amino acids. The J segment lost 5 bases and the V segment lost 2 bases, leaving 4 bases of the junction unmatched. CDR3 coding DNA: TGCGCCAGCAGCTTATCTAGCGGGAGGGCCGAGACCCAGTACTTC. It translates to CASSLSSGRAETQYF.

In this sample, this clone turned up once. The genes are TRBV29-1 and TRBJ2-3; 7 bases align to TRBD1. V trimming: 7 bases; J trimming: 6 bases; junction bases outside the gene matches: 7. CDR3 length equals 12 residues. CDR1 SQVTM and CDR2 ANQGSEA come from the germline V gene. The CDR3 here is CSGLTGLDTQYF. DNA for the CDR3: TGCAGCGGGCTGACAGGGTTGGATACGCAGTATTTT.

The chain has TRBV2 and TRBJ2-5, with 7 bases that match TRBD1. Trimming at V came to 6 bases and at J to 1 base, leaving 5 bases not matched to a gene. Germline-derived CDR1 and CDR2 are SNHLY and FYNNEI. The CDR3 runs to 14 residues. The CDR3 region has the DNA TGTGCCAGCAGCCGGGACAGAATCCAAGAGACCCAGTACTTC. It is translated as CASSRDRIQETQYF.

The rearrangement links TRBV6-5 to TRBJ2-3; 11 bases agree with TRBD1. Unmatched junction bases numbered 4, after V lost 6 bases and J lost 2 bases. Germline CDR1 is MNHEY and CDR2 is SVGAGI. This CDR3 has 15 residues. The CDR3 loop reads CASSGQGAFTDTQYF. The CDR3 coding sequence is TGTGCCAGCAGCGGACAGGGGGCTTTCACAGATACGCAGTATTTT.

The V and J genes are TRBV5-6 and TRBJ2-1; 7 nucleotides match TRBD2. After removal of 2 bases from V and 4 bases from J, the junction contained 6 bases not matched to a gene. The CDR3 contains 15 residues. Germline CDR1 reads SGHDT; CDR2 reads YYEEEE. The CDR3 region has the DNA TGTGCCAGCAGCTTTGGAGCGGGGCCTTACAATGAGCAGTTCTTC. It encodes CASSFGAGPYNEQFF. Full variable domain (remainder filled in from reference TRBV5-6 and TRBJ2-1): DAGVTQSPTHLIKTRGQQVTLRCSPKSGHDTVSWYQQALGQGPQFIFQYYEEEERQRGNFPDRFSGHQFPNYSSELNVNALLLGDSALYLCASSFGAGPYNEQFFGPGTRLTVL.